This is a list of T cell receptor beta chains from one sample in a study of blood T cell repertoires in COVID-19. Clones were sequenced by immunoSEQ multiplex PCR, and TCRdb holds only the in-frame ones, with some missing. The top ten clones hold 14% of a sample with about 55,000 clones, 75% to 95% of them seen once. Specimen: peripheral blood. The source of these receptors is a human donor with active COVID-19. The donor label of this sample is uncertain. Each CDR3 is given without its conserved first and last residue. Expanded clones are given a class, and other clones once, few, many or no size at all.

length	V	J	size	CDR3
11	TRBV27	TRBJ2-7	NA	ASTPRTGNEQY
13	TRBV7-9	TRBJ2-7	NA	ASSLGQGVYNEQY
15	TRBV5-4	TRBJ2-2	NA	ASSPGLAGPNTGELF
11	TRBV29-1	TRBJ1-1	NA	SVNRDAYTEAF
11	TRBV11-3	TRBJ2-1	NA	ASSLEGGNEQF
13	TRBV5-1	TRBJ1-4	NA	ASSLGVSTNEKLF
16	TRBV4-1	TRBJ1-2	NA	ASSQTLGVRTANYGYT
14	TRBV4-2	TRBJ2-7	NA	ASSQDLEGALHEQY
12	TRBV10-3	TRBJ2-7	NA	ATRGQGASYEQY
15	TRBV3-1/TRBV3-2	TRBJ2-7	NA	ASSPPPGLGTVYEQY
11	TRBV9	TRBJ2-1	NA	ASSGPLLDEQF
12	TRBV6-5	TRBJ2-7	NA	ASARDRVRFEQY
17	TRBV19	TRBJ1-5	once	ASSAGTGGASSGNQPQH
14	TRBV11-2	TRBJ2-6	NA	ASSPLLTGRANVLT
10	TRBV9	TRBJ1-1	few	ASSVSGGEAF
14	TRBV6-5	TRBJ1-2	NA	ASSYKGQGPRKGYT
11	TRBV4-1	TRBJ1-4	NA	ASRGTANEKLF
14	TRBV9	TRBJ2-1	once	ASSTSRDSPYNEQF
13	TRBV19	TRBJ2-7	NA	ASSIRGQAILGQY
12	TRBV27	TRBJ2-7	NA	ASSDRLAGHEQY
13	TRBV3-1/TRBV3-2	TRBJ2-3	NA	ASSSLEPSTDTQY
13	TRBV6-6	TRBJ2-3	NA	ASTSGDRVPDTQY
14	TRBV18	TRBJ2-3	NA	ASSPPAGQGADTQY
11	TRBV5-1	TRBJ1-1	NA	ASSLDLSPEAF
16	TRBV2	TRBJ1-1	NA	ASSPGQGWGIVVTEAF
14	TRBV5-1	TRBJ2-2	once	ASSGTGRSSTGELF
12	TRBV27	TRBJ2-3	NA	AARRQASTDTQY
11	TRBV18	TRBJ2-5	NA	ASSHRPTEDQY
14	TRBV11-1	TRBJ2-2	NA	ASSFGLAGNTGELF
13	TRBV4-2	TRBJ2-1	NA	ASSQDSGGGNEQF
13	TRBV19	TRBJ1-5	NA	AIPPDRLWDQPQH
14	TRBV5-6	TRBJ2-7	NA	ASRNQGVGGTVEQY
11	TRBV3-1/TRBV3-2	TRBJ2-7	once	ATAGGHPSEQY
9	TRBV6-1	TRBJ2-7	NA	ASSELGREY
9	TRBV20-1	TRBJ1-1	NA	SATGNTEAF
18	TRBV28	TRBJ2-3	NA	ASSLWGQGKAAGQGDTQY
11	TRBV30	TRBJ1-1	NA	AWSMGGETEAF
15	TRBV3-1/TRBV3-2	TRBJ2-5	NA	ASSLHPLAGGHETQY
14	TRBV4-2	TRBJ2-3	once	ASSQDTGTGADTQY
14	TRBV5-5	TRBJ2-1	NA	ASSLLTGDGKNEQF
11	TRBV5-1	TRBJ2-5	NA	ASRNTGRETQY
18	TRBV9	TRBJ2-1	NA	ASSTLRTSGALLLSNEQF
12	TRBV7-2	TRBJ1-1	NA	ASSSLVRDTEAF
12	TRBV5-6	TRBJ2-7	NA	ASSLNLSPYEQY
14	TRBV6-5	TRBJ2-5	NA	ASSYGVGLAEETQY
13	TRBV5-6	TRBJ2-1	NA	ASSPTAAGGYEQF
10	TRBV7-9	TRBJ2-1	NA	ASSPSFNEQF
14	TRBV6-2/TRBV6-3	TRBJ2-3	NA	ASSYSASGGMDTQY
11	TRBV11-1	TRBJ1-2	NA	ASSPPGGYGYT
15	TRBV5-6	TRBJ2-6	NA	ASSLPGGTSGANVLT
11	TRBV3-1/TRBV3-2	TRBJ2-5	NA	ASRTGAGETQY
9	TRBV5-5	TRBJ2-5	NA	ASSLAKTQY
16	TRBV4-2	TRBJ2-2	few	ASSQVDRPGMGTGELF
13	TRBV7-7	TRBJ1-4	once	ASSRGTGEGEKLF
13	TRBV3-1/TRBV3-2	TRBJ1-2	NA	ASSPWTGGGYGYT
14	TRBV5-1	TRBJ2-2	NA	ASIGGLGLSTGELF
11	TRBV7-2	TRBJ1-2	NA	ASSHGQSYGYT